One and the same sample provided the 18 T cell receptor beta chains below, sequenced in a study of cytomegalovirus exposure and HLA in healthy donors (dated by TCRdb to the late 2010s). Library preparation used the immunoSEQ multiplex PCR assay. For the multiplex PCR, a mixture combining 60 forward primers for TCR Vbeta segments and 13 reverse primers for TCR Jbeta segments was used. What TCRdb holds here is the immuneACCESS table cut down to in-frame rearrangements. Part of the clones is not present; checked against another copy, under half of the missing clones reflect an unresolved V gene, and the others are unexplained. Across this sample there are roughly 130,000 clones, with approximately 70% seen only once. The ten largest clones represent over 1% of the sample. The material sequenced was PBMCs. The source of these receptors is a woman in her thirties or forties in good health and CMV-seronegative.

V and J are TRBV10-3 and TRBJ1-5; possibly TRBD1 for D (6 bases). The CDR3 runs to 19 residues. In germline, CDR1 is ENHRY, CDR2 SYGVKD. Trimming removed 5 bases from V and 5 bases from J, with 28 bases in between. The chain's CDR3 is CAISPSDSTRAGRHQPQHF. CDR3 DNA sequence: TGTGCCATCAGTCCCTCGGACAGTACGCGGGCGGGCCGCCATCAGCCCCAGCATTTT.

The gene calls are TRBV11-1 and TRBJ2-4, with D possibly matching TRBD1 (6 bases). V lost 1 base and J 11 bases, leaving 18 bases between the germline ends. Germline V gene sequence: CDR1 SGHAT, CDR2 FQDESV (reference sequence). The CDR3 has 15 amino acids. CDR3 protein: CASSLDRALVFLQYF. The CDR3 DNA follows: TGTGCCAGCAGCTTAGACAGGGCTTTAGTATTTCTTCAGTACTTC.

V usage is TRBV7-9 and J usage is TRBJ1-2; possibly TRBD1 for D (5 bases). CDR1 is SEHNR and CDR2 is FQNEAQ in the germline V gene (reference sequence). Deletions cut 5 bases from V and 1 base from J, with 8 bases between. This CDR3 is built from 13 residues. This CDR3 is CASSADINYGYTF. Written as DNA, the CDR3 is TGTGCCAGCAGCGCGGACATTAACTATGGCTACACCTTC.

The V call is TRBV6-4, the J call TRBJ2-7; a weak D match, TRBD2 (5 bases). The V end was cut by 3 bases, the J end by 1 base, with 16 bases between. Germline V CDR1 and CDR2: MRHNA, SNTAGT. The length of the CDR3 is 16 residues. As DNA, the CDR3 is TGTGCCAGCAGTGATTTAGGGCAGCGGAGGTCCTACGAGCAGTACGTC. This sequence encodes CASSDLGQRRSYEQYV.

In its sample, this clone was seen once. The chain combines TRBV2 with TRBJ2-4, with D perhaps matching TRBD1 (5 bases). The germline V and J ends were trimmed by 6 bases and 0 bases, with 6 bases remaining between them. Germline CDR1 is SNHLY and CDR2 is FYNNEI. The CDR3 is made up of 13 amino acids. CDR3: CASRTVAKNIQYF. DNA for the CDR3: TGTGCCAGCAGGACAGTAGCCAAAAACATTCAGTACTTC.

The chain joins TRBV9 to TRBJ2-5; 9 bases line up with TRBD1. The germline V gene has CDR1 SGDLS and CDR2 YYNGEE. J gave up 0 bases and V 3 bases, and 6 bases lay outside the gene matches. The CDR3 is 16 residues long. The CDR3 region has the DNA TGTGCCAGCAGCGCCCCGGGACAGGGTGACCAAGAGACCCAGTACTTC. Translation: CASSAPGQGDQETQYF.

This clone was seen a single time. The chain uses TRBV19 and TRBJ1-4, with D unclear. V lost 5 bases and J lost 7, with 17 bases in between. The CDR3 is 15 amino acids. Germline CDR1 and CDR2: LNHDA and SQIVND (reference sequence). As DNA, the CDR3 is TGTGCCAGTAGTGACTACGGGAGCCGGCGTGAAAAACTGTTTTTT. Protein: CASSDYGSRREKLFF.

This clone was recorded only once. The chain combines TRBV4-3 with TRBJ2-1, with 16 nucleotides matching TRBD2. The germline CDR1 and CDR2 sequences are LGHNA and YSLEER. This CDR3 spans 17 amino acids. V lost 3 bases, J lost 10 bases, and 9 bases stayed unmatched. CDR3 nucleotide sequence: TGCGCCAGCAGCCAGGGGACTAGCGGGGGGGCCTATAACGAGCAGTTCTTC. It is translated as CASSQGTSGGAYNEQFF.

The CDR3 DNA reads TGCGCCAGCAGCCCTAGGAGGGCGGATACGCAGTATTTT. It encodes CASSPRRADTQYF. The genes are TRBV4-1 and TRBJ2-3; possibly TRBD2 for D (6 bases). This CDR3 region has 13 residues. CDR1 is MGHRA, CDR2 YSYEKL, per germline. V lost 4 bases to trimming and J lost 6 bases, with 11 bases between them.

The chain uses TRBV29-1 and TRBJ1-4; TRBD1 is a possible D gene (5 bases). CDR1 and CDR2 from the germline V gene are SQVTM and ANQGSEA. The V end was cut by 5 bases, the J end by 11 bases, with 15 bases between. The CDR3 has 12 amino acids. The DNA for the CDR3 is TGCAGCGTTCTAGACGGGGGATTTAAACTGTTTTTT. Encoded protein: CSVLDGGFKLFF.

The J gene is TRBJ1-2, the V gene TRBV28; the match to TRBD1 covers 7 bases. After removal of 3 bases from V and 0 bases from J, the junction contained 1 base not matched to a gene. The CDR3 contains 14 residues. Germline CDR1 is MDHEN and CDR2 is SYDVKM. The CDR3 spells CASSFGTANYGYTF. The CDR3 region has the DNA TGTGCCAGCAGTTTCGGGACAGCTAACTATGGCTACACCTTC.

The chain links TRBV5-6 to TRBJ2-5; 10 nucleotides match TRBD2. TRBJ2-7 matches the DNA end more closely, so the J call is doubtful. Germline lookup yields CDR1 SGHDT and CDR2 YYEEEE. CDR3 length: 15 amino acids. As DNA, the CDR3 is TGTGCCAGCAGCTTTAGGGGGACTAGCGTCTCCGAGCAGTACTTC. It encodes CASSFRGTSVSEQYF.

The genes are TRBV9 and TRBJ1-1; TRBD1 aligns across 9 bases. From germline, CDR1 is SGDLS and CDR2 YYNGEE. J was trimmed by 4 bases and V by 3 bases; bases with no gene match: 7. The CDR3 contains 15 residues. In nucleotides, the CDR3 is TGTGCCAGCAGCGATCTAAGACAGGGGGGCACTGAAGCTTTCTTT. Amino acids: CASSDLRQGGTEAFF.

V usage is TRBV9 and J usage is TRBJ2-5, with D maybe TRBD2 (6 bases). V lost 4 bases and J 5 bases, leaving 18 bases between the germline ends. Germline V gives CDR1 SGDLS, CDR2 YYNGEE. CDR3 length: 15 residues. CDR3 region: CASSPHPGVAETQYF. CDR3 bases: TGTGCCAGCAGCCCCCATCCGGGGGTGGCGGAGACCCAGTACTTC. Full variable domain (missing parts from reference TRBV9 and TRBJ2-5): DSGVTQTPKHLITATGQRVTLRCSPRSGDLSVYWYQQSLDQGLQFLIQYYNGEERAKGNILERFSAQQFPDLHSELNLSSLELGDSALYFCASSPHPGVAETQYFGPGTRLLVL.

The chain uses TRBV5-4 and TRBJ2-1; tentatively, D is TRBD1 (5 bases). Trimming took off 5 bases at V and 2 bases at J, with 14 bases between the two ends. The CDR3 length is 15 residues. CDR1 SGHNT and CDR2 YYREEE come from the germline V gene (reference sequence). For the CDR3, the DNA is TGTGCCAGCAGTACCACAGGAATTCCCTACAATGAGCAGTTCTTC. Translating gives CASSTTGIPYNEQFF.

The V call is TRBV7-3, the J call TRBJ1-1; 9 bases match TRBD1. The CDR3 covers 15 residues. CDR1 is SGHTA and CDR2 is FQGTGA in the germline V gene. V trimming: 5 bases; J trimming: 4 bases; junction bases outside the gene matches: 8. CDR3 residues: CASSHGTGKGTEAFF. The CDR3 coding sequence is TGTGCCAGCAGCCACGGGACAGGGAAAGGCACTGAAGCTTTCTTT.

This clone was seen a handful of times. The chain employs TRBV6-1 and TRBJ1-5, with D perhaps TRBD1 (5 bases). CDR3 size: 13 residues. Germline CDR1 reads MNHNS; CDR2 reads SASEGT. Trimming pared 8 bases from V and 7 bases from J, leaving 15 bases between. The CDR3 region is CASSLQGGQPQHF. The CDR3 region has the DNA TGTGCCAGCTCCTTGCAGGGAGGCCAGCCCCAGCATTTT.

In this sample, this clone turned up a few times. The chain is built from TRBV2 and TRBJ1-5; 9 positions agree with TRBD1. The CDR3 has 16 amino acids. Germline V gives CDR1 SNHLY, CDR2 FYNNEI. Trimming removed 5 bases from V and 1 base from J; junction bases left unmatched: 6. In nucleotides, the CDR3 is TGTGCCAGCAGTATCCGGGACAGGGCGAGCAATCAGCCCCAGCATTTT. It specifies CASSIRDRASNQPQHF.